This T cell receptor (beta chain) was found in a study of cytomegalovirus exposure and HLA in healthy donors. Study in general: Drawn from HLA-typed donors, around 85 million unique TCRs were held in an early data release. Study conclusions and caveats: Later genetic work tied a missense DCLRE1C variant to beta-chain V and J trimming. A few V segments could not be told apart, such as TRBV6-2 and TRBV6-3, and were left out.

This CDR3 region has 10 residues. The germline V gene has CDR1 SNHLY and CDR2 FYNNEI. This clone came up once. Its antigen is not identified. Its ends do not fully match the called genes, so a read error is possible. Vbeta (60) and Jbeta (13) primers were used in the PCR. Profiling relied on immunoSEQ multiplex PCR, and the TCRdb table lists in-frame clones only, not all of them. The repertoire includes fewer than 200,000 clones, 70% to 85% of them detected once, and 3.7% sits in the top ten. The J gene is TRBJ2-7, the V gene TRBV2, with 11 bases fitting TRBD2. The TCR comes from a man aged 25-40 years in good health and CMV-seropositive. Input material: PBMCs. CDR3 DNA sequence: TGTGCCAGCAGTCCGACTAGCGGGGTCTTC. Its protein product is CASSPTSGVF.